This T cell receptor (beta chain) appears in the sequencing data of a study of shared clonotypes between healthy human individuals. CDR1 is LGHNA, CDR2 YSLEER, per germline. CDR3 length: 16 amino acids. V lost 0 bases and J 8 bases, leaving 17 bases between the germline ends. When replicate PCRs were run on unsorted PBMC, they used 300 ng DNA, some 31,000 T cell genomes. The assay was immunoSEQ multiplex PCR, and TCRdb's table has in-frame clones only and misses some. The repertoire holds roughly 450,000 clones, with roughly 78% as singletons. Source material: PBMCs. The chain recombines TRBV4-3 with TRBJ2-1, with a weak D call TRBD2 (6 bases). This sequence originates from a woman between 35 and 50 years old in good health. Some clones in this sample may be carry-over from other donors' samples. This chain's CDR3 is CASSQDPREPTYEQFF. The CDR3 DNA reads TGCGCCAGCAGCCAAGATCCACGGGAGCCTACATATGAGCAGTTCTTC.